This is a list of T cell receptor beta chains from one sample in a study of somatic mutations in cytotoxic T cells in rheumatoid arthritis. TCRdb keeps only in-frame clones here, not all; method: immunoSEQ multiplex PCR. Here the sample spans 8,900 or so clones, roughly 70% being singletons. Sequenced input: CD8+ T cells sorted from blood. The receptors were sampled from an adult with rheumatoid arthritis. Both conserved end residues are part of each CDR3. D genes are given only for firm matches. Clone size appears in some rows only: once, few, many, or a class for an expanded clone.

V: TRBV7-9
D: TRBD2
J: TRBJ2-2
size: -
DNA: TGTGCCAGCAGCCTGCGAGTGGGACTAGCGGGGACGAACACCGGGGAGCTGTTTTTT
CDR3: CASSLRVGLAGTNTGELFF

V: TRBV28
D: TRBD1
J: TRBJ2-5
size: -
DNA: TGTGCCAGCATCCCCGGGACAGGGGAAACCCAGTACTTC
CDR3: CASIPGTGETQYF

V: TRBV10-3
D: -
J: TRBJ2-7
size: once
DNA: TGTGCCATCAGTGATGTCATGGACGACGAGCAGTACTTC
CDR3: CAISDVMDDEQYF

V: TRBV6-4
D: TRBD2
J: TRBJ2-1
size: -
DNA: TGTGCCAGCAGTGATCGGAGCGGGGGAGGGTACAATGAGCAGTTCTTC
CDR3: CASSDRSGGGYNEQFF

V: TRBV4-1
D: -
J: TRBJ2-3
size: -
DNA: TGCGCCAGCAGCCAAGTGCCGTATCCTAGCACAGATACGCAGTATTTT
CDR3: CASSQVPYPSTDTQYF

V: TRBV19
D: -
J: TRBJ2-7
size: -
DNA: TGTGCCAGTAGTCCTCGGGTTAGCGTCTACGAGCAGTACTTC
CDR3: CASSPRVSVYEQYF

V: TRBV4-1
D: -
J: TRBJ2-7
size: -
DNA: TGCGCCAGCAGCCAAGATGGGGGTTCCTACGAGCAGTACTTC
CDR3: CASSQDGGSYEQYF

V: TRBV5-6
D: -
J: TRBJ2-3
size: -
DNA: TGTGCCAGCAGCCCGGGACACCTCGGTAAGGCGCAGTATTTT
CDR3: CASSPGHLGKAQYF

V: TRBV9
D: -
J: TRBJ2-6
size: -
DNA: TGTGCCAGCAGCGCCCATGTAGGCCGGGATCCGTTACCCTCTGGGGCCAACGTCCTGACTTTC
CDR3: CASSAHVGRDPLPSGANVLTF

V: TRBV27
D: -
J: TRBJ1-5
size: -
DNA: TGTGCCAGCCACCCGGACGGATATAGCAATCAGCCCCAGCATTTT
CDR3: CASHPDGYSNQPQHF

V: TRBV5-6
D: -
J: TRBJ1-4
size: -
DNA: TGTGCCAGCAGCTTGAGGTGGGAAATGGCACTGTTTTTT
CDR3: CASSLRWEMALFF

V: TRBV7-3
D: -
J: TRBJ2-3
size: -
DNA: TGTGCCAGCAGTCCGGGGAGCACAGATACGCAGTATTTT
CDR3: CASSPGSTDTQYF

V: TRBV28
D: TRBD1
J: TRBJ1-3
size: -
DNA: TGTGCCAGCAGTCCGGGAGGGGGCCGTTCTGGAAACACCATATATTTT
CDR3: CASSPGGGRSGNTIYF

V: TRBV28
D: TRBD1
J: TRBJ2-7
size: -
DNA: TGTGCCAGCAGTTTAGGGGACAGGGGTTTCTACGAGCAGTACTTC
CDR3: CASSLGDRGFYEQYF

V: TRBV19
D: TRBD2
J: TRBJ2-1
size: -
DNA: TGTGCCAGTAGTACGGGGACTAGTCAGAGCTCCTACAATGAGCAGTTCTTC
CDR3: CASSTGTSQSSYNEQFF

V: TRBV27
D: -
J: TRBJ2-5
size: -
DNA: TGTGCCAGCAGCCCTGGACTTTCAGAGACCCAGTACTTC
CDR3: CASSPGLSETQYF

V: TRBV2
D: -
J: TRBJ1-2
size: -
DNA: TGTGCCAGCAGTGAGCGAGAGACAGGCAGGGACTATGGCTACACCTTC
CDR3: CASSERETGRDYGYTF

V: TRBV7-9
D: -
J: TRBJ2-2
size: -
DNA: TGTGCCAGCGTGCCTCCCCCGGGGGAGCTGTTTTTT
CDR3: CASVPPPGELFF

V: TRBV15
D: -
J: TRBJ2-7
size: -
DNA: TGTGCCACCAGCAGAGGGGGACTCACCATTCCCTACGAGCAGTACTTC
CDR3: CATSRGGLTIPYEQYF

V: TRBV15
D: -
J: TRBJ2-7
size: -
DNA: TGTGCCACCAGCAGAGAGGGACCCCTCGAGCAGTACTTC
CDR3: CATSREGPLEQYF

V: TRBV27
D: -
J: TRBJ2-1
size: -
DNA: TGTGCCAGCAGTTTGCTAGACTCAGACAATGAGCAGTTCTTC
CDR3: CASSLLDSDNEQFF

V: TRBV4-1
D: -
J: TRBJ2-7
size: -
DNA: TGCGCCAGCAGCCAAGCACTAGTGTACTCCTACGAGCAGTACTTC
CDR3: CASSQALVYSYEQYF

V: TRBV6-5
D: -
J: TRBJ2-1
size: medium-sized
DNA: TGTGCCAGCAGTTACGCCTCGTTATCGCCCTACAATGAGCAGTTCTTC
CDR3: CASSYASLSPYNEQFF

V: TRBV6-5
D: -
J: TRBJ1-1
size: once
DNA: TGTGCCAGCAGTTATAGGGTCAGAATGAGGGGTACTGAAGCTTTCTTT
CDR3: CASSYRVRMRGTEAFF

V: TRBV6-5
D: TRBD2
J: TRBJ2-3
size: once
DNA: TGTGCCAGCAGTTACTCACGGGGGGGGAGCACAGATACGCAGTATTTT
CDR3: CASSYSRGGSTDTQYF

V: TRBV6-5
D: TRBD2
J: TRBJ2-1
size: -
DNA: TGTGCCAGCAGACGGGTAGCGGGGGGATCGGATGAGCAGTTCTTC
CDR3: CASRRVAGGSDEQFF

V: TRBV6-1
D: -
J: TRBJ2-3
size: -
DNA: TGTGCCAGCAGTGAAGCCAGCACAGATACGCAGTATTTT
CDR3: CASSEASTDTQYF

V: TRBV29-1
D: TRBD1
J: TRBJ2-2
size: -
DNA: TGCAGCGTCGGACAGGGTTCAGAAGACACCGGGGAGCTGTTTTTT
CDR3: CSVGQGSEDTGELFF

V: TRBV9
D: -
J: TRBJ1-1
size: -
DNA: TGTGCCAGCAGCGTTGCGGGGCGGAACACTGAAGCTTTCTTT
CDR3: CASSVAGRNTEAFF

V: TRBV4-2
D: -
J: TRBJ2-5
size: -
DNA: TGTGCCAGCAGCCACCACTATCAAGACCGTGTAGAGACCCAGTACTTC
CDR3: CASSHHYQDRVETQYF

V: TRBV7-2
D: -
J: TRBJ2-5
size: -
DNA: TGTGCCAGCAGCCTAACAGGGTATCAAGAGACCCAGTACTTC
CDR3: CASSLTGYQETQYF

V: TRBV27
D: -
J: TRBJ2-3
size: -
DNA: TGTGCCAGCAGTCCTCGGACTGACACAGATACGCAGTATTTT
CDR3: CASSPRTDTDTQYF

V: TRBV5-1
D: -
J: TRBJ2-7
size: -
DNA: TGCGCCAGCAGCTCATACGGGGCCTCCTACGAGCAGTACTTC
CDR3: CASSSYGASYEQYF

V: TRBV6-1
D: -
J: TRBJ2-7
size: few
DNA: TGTGCCAGCAGCGAGGAGGCAGGGGAAGGGTACGAGCAGTACTTC
CDR3: CASSEEAGEGYEQYF

V: TRBV5-1
D: TRBD2
J: TRBJ2-3
size: -
DNA: TGCGCCAGCAGCTTGGCCCCGTCTGCGGGAGAAACGCAGTATTTT
CDR3: CASSLAPSAGETQYF

V: TRBV11-1
D: -
J: TRBJ2-7
size: -
DNA: TGTGCCAGCAGCCAACTTCCCAGGGAGTTAAGCTACGAGCAGTACTTC
CDR3: CASSQLPRELSYEQYF

V: TRBV6-6
D: -
J: TRBJ1-3
size: -
DNA: TGTGCCAGCAGTTACCGGCTGGGTGACTCTGGAAACACCATATATTTT
CDR3: CASSYRLGDSGNTIYF

V: TRBV9
D: -
J: TRBJ1-6
size: -
DNA: TGTGCCAGCAGCGTGGGTAGGCCCTATAATTCACCCCTCCACTTT
CDR3: CASSVGRPYNSPLHF

V: TRBV7-2
D: TRBD2
J: TRBJ2-1
size: -
DNA: TGTGCCAGCAGCTTGCGAAGGGCGGGGGCCTACAATGAGCAGTTCTTC
CDR3: CASSLRRAGAYNEQFF

V: TRBV30
D: TRBD1
J: TRBJ2-1
size: -
DNA: TGTGCCTGGGACAGGGGGCTTCGTGGGAATGAGCAGTTCTTC
CDR3: CAWDRGLRGNEQFF

V: TRBV6-1
D: -
J: TRBJ2-5
size: once
DNA: TGTGCCAGCAGTGAACAGAGACAGCCCCCTCAAGAGACCCAGTACTTC
CDR3: CASSEQRQPPQETQYF

V: TRBV5-4
D: -
J: TRBJ1-2
size: -
DNA: TGTGCCAGCAGCAAGGGCCCCTGGGACTATGGCTACACCTTC
CDR3: CASSKGPWDYGYTF

V: TRBV19
D: -
J: TRBJ2-7
size: -
DNA: TGTGCCAGTCGGGACACTCCTACCTACGAGCAGTACTTC
CDR3: CASRDTPTYEQYF

V: TRBV15
D: -
J: TRBJ1-4
size: -
DNA: TGTGCCACCAGCAGAGGGGGGAATGAAAAACTGTTTTTT
CDR3: CATSRGGNEKLFF

V: TRBV7-2
D: -
J: TRBJ1-1
size: -
DNA: TGTGCCAGCAGCTTATCCAGGAGGGTTTTCTTT
CDR3: CASSLSRRVFF

V: TRBV28
D: -
J: TRBJ1-5
size: -
DNA: TGTGCCAGCAGTGGGGTCGCCAGGGTTGGTGGCAATCAGCCCCAGCATTTT
CDR3: CASSGVARVGGNQPQHF

V: TRBV5-1
D: -
J: TRBJ2-1
size: -
DNA: TGCGCCAGCAGCTGGGGGGGGCGGCTCAATGAGCAGTTCTTC
CDR3: CASSWGGRLNEQFF

V: TRBV7-6
D: -
J: TRBJ2-5
size: -
DNA: TGTGCCAGCAGCTTAGATAGAGCGTTACAAGAGACCCAGTACTTC
CDR3: CASSLDRALQETQYF

V: TRBV5-1
D: TRBD1
J: TRBJ1-4
size: -
DNA: TGCGCCAGCAGCTTACAGGGGCCCCATGAAAAACTGTTTTTT
CDR3: CASSLQGPHEKLFF

V: TRBV5-5
D: -
J: TRBJ1-2
size: -
DNA: TGTGCCAGCAGCTTGGGCGACTCAAGGGCCTATGGCTACACCTTC
CDR3: CASSLGDSRAYGYTF